This TCR beta chain is drawn from a study of T cells in localized non-small cell lung cancer. This CDR3 is 17 amino acids long. V lost 4 bases, J lost 4 bases, and 10 bases stayed unmatched. CDR1 SGDLS and CDR2 YYNGEE come from the germline V gene. Sequenced by immunoSEQ multiplex PCR; TCRdb stores in-frame clones only, minus some. The sample contains roughly 16,000 clones, about 91% of which appear only once. The input for sequencing was peripheral blood, taken before any cancer treatment. This receptor was obtained from a female donor of 60 years or more with stage III squamous cell lung carcinoma. This chain links TRBV9 with TRBJ2-5, with 13 bases identical to TRBD2. The CDR3 region has the DNA TGTGCCAGCAGCTCGGGACTAGCGGGGTCGGATGTAGAGACCCAGTACTTC. Its translation is CASSSGLAGSDVETQYF.